This T cell receptor beta chain was captured in a study of T cell responses to AZD1222 COVID-19 vaccine. Concerning this clone itself: What it binds is unknown.

Measured with immunoSEQ multiplex PCR; TCRdb has only the in-frame clones, and not every one. The sample records approximately 94,000 clones, approximately 87% being singletons. Notes on the study in general: It was only 6 or 7 AZD1222 recipients who were seropositive at baseline. The study sampled repertoires only after the peak T cell response. The study found Spike-specific TCR breadth and depth rose after two AZD1222 doses.

Trimming stripped 5 bases from V and 4 bases from J, with 11 bases between. This CDR3 is built from 13 residues. CDR1 is SGHTA, CDR2 FQGTGA, per germline. This chain links TRBV7-3 with TRBJ1-2; D is possibly TRBD1 (5 bases). This sequence was found in an adult in good health. The source was peripheral blood, collected on day 0 of AZD1222 vaccination. Here the CDR3 reads CASSDSRGYGYTF. CDR3 bases: TGTGCCAGCAGCGACAGTCGGGGCTATGGCTACACCTTC.